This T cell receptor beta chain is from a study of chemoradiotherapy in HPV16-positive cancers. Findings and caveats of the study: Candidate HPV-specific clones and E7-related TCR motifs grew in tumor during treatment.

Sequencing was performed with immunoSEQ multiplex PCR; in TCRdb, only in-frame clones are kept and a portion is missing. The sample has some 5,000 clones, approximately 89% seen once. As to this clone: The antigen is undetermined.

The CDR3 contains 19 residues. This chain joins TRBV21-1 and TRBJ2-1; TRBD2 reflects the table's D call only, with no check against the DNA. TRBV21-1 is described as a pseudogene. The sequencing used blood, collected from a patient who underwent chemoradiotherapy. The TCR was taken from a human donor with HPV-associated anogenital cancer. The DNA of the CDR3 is TGTGCCAGCAGCAGGGAAGGACTAGCGGACCGGAGCTCCTACAATGAGCAGTTCTTC. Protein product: CASSREGLADRSSYNEQFF.